This TCR beta chain was captured in a study of CD8 T cells in ankylosing spondylitis. Study-level findings and limits: Disease-linked clones reportedly concentrated significantly in matched ankylosing spondylitis synovial fluid.

This clonotype has a count of ten or more. Its matching antigen is unknown. TCRdb re-called the 5' RACE reads through MiXCR, storing one row per CDR3 protein. The sample yields more than 300,000 distinct CDR3 sequences, around a tenth seen once. The CDR3 totals 15 residues. CDR1 and CDR2 (germline): SGHDT, YYEEEE. The V gene lost 4 bases and the J gene lost 4 bases, with 17 bases spanning the gap. The TCR was taken from a female donor with ankylosing spondylitis or in good health (not recorded which). The sample taken for sequencing was blood, either unsorted or a sorted T cell fraction (not recorded which). The gene calls are TRBV5-6 and TRBJ1-2, with D uncertain. CDR3 protein: CASSRLLGNPYGYTF. For the CDR3, the DNA is TGTGCCAGCAGCCGGCTTCTTGGAAACCCCTATGGCTACACCTTC.